One T cell receptor beta chain is described in this entry. What it binds is unknown. Sequencing was performed with immunoSEQ multiplex PCR; in TCRdb, only in-frame clones are kept and a portion is missing. The repertoire holds about 1.5 million clones, with nearly 99% as singletons. The data were obtained in a study of shared clonotypes between healthy human individuals. General study points: When naive CD4 clonotypes were compared across a few donors, around 5% were shared.

The germline V gene has CDR1 MNHEY and CDR2 SVGAGI. With 0 bases removed from V and 8 bases from J, the gap between germline ends came to 7 bases. The CDR3 covers 12 residues. The sample comprised naive CD4+ T cells sorted from blood. The subset: CD45RA+ positively selected. The sequence was collected from a man aged 30 to 45 in good health. The chain couples TRBV6-5 to TRBJ1-1, with D perhaps matching TRBD1 (6 bases). The CDR3 DNA follows: TGTGCCAGCAGTTACTCGGACAGAGAAGCTTTCTTT. This sequence encodes CASSYSDREAFF.